This TCR beta chain was captured by sequencing in a study of cytomegalovirus exposure and HLA in healthy donors. Study observations and caveats: Owing to their indistinguishability, certain V segments, notably TRBV6-2 and TRBV6-3, were excluded. While the bulk of TCR sequences proved rare, some public TCRs turned up in many donors. Several of the most significant clusters appeared linked to common viral pathogens, based on a later analysis.

The CDR3 spans 16 residues. V lost 0 bases and J lost 2, with 11 bases in between. Germline CDR1 is SGHTA and CDR2 is FQGNSA. Use of 60 Vbeta and 13 Jbeta primers characterized the PCR. In the study's own analysis: Counted up in a later analysis, unique TCR beta chains came to approximately 83 million, with around 9.9 million shared. The repertoire was sequenced with immunoSEQ multiplex PCR; TCRdb's copy has only in-frame clones and lacks some. V and J calls plus clone size are reproduced from that table; the DNA served to infer D and trimming. The sample lists about 170,000 clones, roughly 80% occurring once. As concerns this clone: As yet, its antigen is unknown.

The genes are TRBV7-2 and TRBJ2-1; a possible D gene is TRBD2 (6 bases). This receptor was taken from a female donor in good health and CMV-seronegative. Sequenced sample: PBMCs. CDR3 region: CASSLAGGAAYNEQFF. The CDR3 nucleotides read TGTGCCAGCAGCTTAGCGGGCGGGGCGGCCTACAATGAGCAGTTCTTC.